These T cell receptor beta chains were read from a single sample in a study of cytomegalovirus exposure and HLA in healthy donors. The repertoire was sequenced with immunoSEQ multiplex PCR; TCRdb's copy has only in-frame clones and lacks some. The table includes tens of thousands of clones, roughly three quarters detected once. Sequences were obtained from PBMCs. The source is a woman between 40 and 50 years old in good health and CMV-seropositive. CDR3s leave out the opening cysteine and the closing phenylalanine or tryptophan. A D gene is named only where the DNA matches it firmly.

v_call	d_call	j_call	cdr3_aa
TRBV4-2	NA	TRBJ1-2	ASSQDWGGQGGYT
TRBV30	NA	TRBJ2-7	AWSVQEAGEQY
TRBV6-1	TRBD1	TRBJ2-5	ASSGKGWDRGFETQY
TRBV7-2	NA	TRBJ2-7	ASSQTQIYEQY
TRBV6-6	TRBD1	TRBJ1-1	ASRPQGFVSEAF
TRBV19	NA	TRBJ2-4	ASSSGTLDIQY
TRBV30	NA	TRBJ2-2	AWSLWDSPTGELF
TRBV9	TRBD1	TRBJ1-1	ASSVGQGAAPLNTEAF
TRBV9	TRBD1	TRBJ2-1	ASSVVGQVNPSEQF
TRBV28	TRBD1	TRBJ2-7	ASTNPGRGTEQY
TRBV12-5	TRBD1	TRBJ1-6	ASGPDPTGKGGSPLH
TRBV29-1	NA	TRBJ2-5	SVSSLKETQY
TRBV15	NA	TRBJ1-2	ATSSRHEGYT
TRBV5-1	NA	TRBJ1-1	ASTSDSPLNTEAF
TRBV6-5	NA	TRBJ1-2	ASSYAVRVDYGYT
TRBV7-9	TRBD1	TRBJ2-3	ARAGQESTDTQY
TRBV7-8	TRBD2	TRBJ2-1	ASSGPSGGAEQF
TRBV27	TRBD1	TRBJ1-1	ASSLSGQGMNTEAF
TRBV27	NA	TRBJ2-3	ASSLALRGTDTQY
TRBV4-1	TRBD2	TRBJ2-7	ASSQDARGVDEQY
TRBV19	TRBD1	TRBJ2-1	ASSGLGTGDNEQF
TRBV7-9	TRBD1	TRBJ1-1	ASSLFSGTALNTEAF
TRBV30	NA	TRBJ1-1	AWRRGVSTEAF
TRBV6-1	TRBD1	TRBJ2-7	ASSEEGTGTYEQY
TRBV12-5	NA	TRBJ2-5	ASGFYRDTEQETQY
TRBV5-1	NA	NA	ASSLAEGTYSYEQY
TRBV18	TRBD2	TRBJ2-1	ASSPVSGIYNEQF
TRBV6-5	NA	TRBJ2-2	ASRRYTGELF
TRBV30	NA	TRBJ1-4	AWSRATNEKLF
TRBV7-2	TRBD2	TRBJ2-5	ASSSSGSFQETQY
TRBV6-5	NA	TRBJ2-1	ASSDSAGPYNEQF
TRBV27	TRBD2	TRBJ2-3	ASSTPGLAGTDTQY
TRBV18	NA	TRBJ1-4	ASSRQRAGANEKLF
TRBV4-3	NA	TRBJ2-7	ASSQDWVPRYEQY
TRBV25-1	TRBD1	TRBJ1-6	ASSRGTGGREALH
TRBV25-1	NA	TRBJ1-3	ASSDGKRGFGNTIY
TRBV5-4	NA	TRBJ2-3	ASSPTSTGSWSDTQY
TRBV19	NA	TRBJ1-5	ASSIVVGGQPQH
TRBV28	TRBD2	TRBJ2-3	ASRSGRGTDTQY
TRBV19	TRBD2	TRBJ2-7	ASSRTTSGGGEQY
TRBV30	TRBD2	TRBJ2-7	ACHTSGRAGEQY
TRBV6-5	TRBD1	TRBJ1-4	ASSYSGQGGEKLF
TRBV9	TRBD1	TRBJ2-1	ASSVGPGGNEQF
TRBV19	NA	TRBJ1-2	ASSVYRGTNYGYT
TRBV19	TRBD2	TRBJ2-1	ASSIRGSGDRLYNEQF
TRBV13	NA	TRBJ2-3	ASSPRGSSTDTQY
TRBV21-1	NA	TRBJ1-2	ASSLGEADGYT
TRBV27	NA	TRBJ1-5	ASSREEGQPQH
TRBV28	NA	TRBJ1-2	ASSFRAIRYGYT
TRBV10-3	TRBD1	TRBJ2-7	AIRPTGVLYEQY